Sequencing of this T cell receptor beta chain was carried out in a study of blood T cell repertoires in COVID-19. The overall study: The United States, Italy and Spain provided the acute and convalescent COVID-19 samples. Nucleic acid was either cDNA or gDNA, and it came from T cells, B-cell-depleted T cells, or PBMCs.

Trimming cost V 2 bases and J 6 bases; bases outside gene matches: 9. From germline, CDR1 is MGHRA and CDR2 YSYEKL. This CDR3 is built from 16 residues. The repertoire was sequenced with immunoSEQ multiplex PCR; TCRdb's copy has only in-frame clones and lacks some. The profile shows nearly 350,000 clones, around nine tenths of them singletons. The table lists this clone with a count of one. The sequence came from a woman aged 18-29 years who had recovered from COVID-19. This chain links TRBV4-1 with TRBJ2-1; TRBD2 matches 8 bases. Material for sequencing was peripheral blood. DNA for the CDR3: TGCGCCAGCAGCCAACACGGAGCGGGAGCACTCAATGAGCAGTTCTTC. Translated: CASSQHGAGALNEQFF.